A single T cell receptor beta chain is shown here with its context. Its target is unknown. The read ends 3 residues before the CDR3 terminus; that terminus is restored from the germline J gene. immunoSEQ multiplex PCR used an average of roughly 1,300 ng genomic DNA. The table came from immunoSEQ multiplex PCR; TCRdb's copy has only in-frame clones and leaves some out. The specimen's table records about 39,000 clones. The data originate from a study of T cells in women clearing cervical HPV infection. Across the study: Case blood drawn at lesion detection; control blood after infection cleared.

General observations from the study: Richness differences could reflect unmeasured T-cell content per sample.

Looked up from germline, CDR1 is DFQATT and CDR2 is SNEGSKA (reference sequence). The CDR3 covers 14 residues. V shed 0 bases and J shed 5 bases, with 13 bases lying between them. The material sequenced was blood buffy coat. This clonotype was obtained from a woman aged 18-69 years with a cervical HPV16 infection that either progressed to CIN3+ or cleared (not recorded which). The chain has TRBV20-1 and TRBJ2-5; no clear D. Incomplete CDR3 DNA: TGCAGTGCTAGAGATCCCCCGCCCAGGGAGACC. This encodes CSARDPPPRET. The full-length CDR3 reads as CSARDPPPRETQYF.